The next 32 T cell receptor beta chains were all read from a single sample in a study of radiotherapy plus CTLA-4 blockade in lung cancer. Generated by immunoSEQ multiplex PCR, the TCRdb table keeps only in-frame clones and is missing some. The data show about 66,000 clones, with over 80% seen just once and less than 4.5% held by the top ten. The sequencing here drew on peripheral blood, taken from a patient treated with radiotherapy plus ipilimumab. The receptors were sampled from a human donor with non-small cell lung cancer who had a partial response to radiotherapy plus ipilimumab.

This clone was recorded many times. This chain joins TRBV6-5 and TRBJ2-2; 7 bases agree with TRBD1. After removal of 6 bases from V and 4 bases from J, the junction contained 8 bases not matched to a gene. CDR3 length: 15 residues. Germline V gene lookup returns CDR1 MNHEY and CDR2 SVGAGI. Here the CDR3 DNA reads TGTGCCAGCAGCCTGGGGGCAGGGGGCACCGGGGAGCTGTTTTTT. It yields the protein CASSLGAGGTGELFF.

Details on this clone: One end of the junction fails to match germline, which may point to a read error. Other DNA sequences within the sample encode an identical CDR3. This chain connects TRBV5-1 to TRBJ2-4, with 9 bases that match TRBD2. Looked up from germline, CDR1 is SGHRS and CDR2 is YFSETQ. This CDR3 region has 15 residues. CDR3 in DNA: TGCGCTAGCAGGCTAGATAGCGGGAGTGGTAGCATTCAGTACTTC. Translation: CASRLDSGSGSIQYF.

The chain joins TRBV5-1 to TRBJ1-2; a weak D match, TRBD1 (6 bases). The CDR3 is 13 amino acids. Between the trimmed V and J ends, which lost 2 bases and 4 bases, there was a span of 9 bases. CDR1 is SGHRS and CDR2 is YFSETQ in the germline V gene. The CDR3 DNA reads TGCGCCAGCAGCTTACAGGGTGCCTATGGCTACACCTTC. Translated, it gives CASSLQGAYGYTF.

The V gene is TRBV9, the J gene TRBJ2-5, with D maybe TRBD2 (5 bases). The CDR3 is 15 residues long. CDR1 and CDR2 from the germline V gene are SGDLS and YYNGEE. V lost 2 bases and J lost 4, with 15 bases in between. The CDR3 DNA sequence: TGTGCCAGCAGCGTCGCGGGCACCCGCGGAGAGACCCAGTACTTC. Protein: CASSVAGTRGETQYF.

As concerns this clone: Other DNA variants within this sample encode the same CDR3. The chain uses TRBV27 and TRBJ2-7; tentatively, D is TRBD1 (6 bases). V was clipped by 6 bases and J by 1 base, with 10 bases between them. The CDR3 has 13 residues. In germline, CDR1 is MNHEY, CDR2 SMNVEV (reference sequence). CDR3 bases: TGTGCCAGCAGCCGAACAGGGTCCTACGAGCAGTACTTC. This encodes CASSRTGSYEQYF.

The V gene is TRBV19, the J gene TRBJ2-1; TRBD2 might be the D (6 bases). V was pared by 3 bases and J by 3 bases, with 12 bases between. Germline CDR1 reads LNHDA; CDR2 reads SQIVND (reference sequence). CDR3 length: 15 residues. This CDR3 is CASSIRGIFYNEQFF. CDR3 in DNA: TGTGCCAGTAGTATCCGGGGGATCTTCTACAATGAGCAGTTCTTC.

The chain links TRBV6-6 to TRBJ2-5; perhaps TRBD1 as D (5 bases). There are 13 residues in the CDR3. CDR1 and CDR2 from the germline V gene are MNHNY and SVGAGI (reference sequence). The V and J ends lost 4 bases and 4 bases respectively, with 10 bases between them. CDR3 DNA: TGTGCCAGCAGTTTCCCAGGGCCAGAGACCCAGTACTTC. Its translation is CASSFPGPETQYF.

The V gene is TRBV5-4, the J gene TRBJ2-7; 7 bases agree with TRBD1. This CDR3 contains 14 residues. V shed 4 bases and J 6 bases; nucleotides not matched to a gene: 10. Germline V gene data show CDR1 as SGHNT and CDR2 as YYREEE (reference sequence). CDR3 in DNA: TGTGCCAGCAGCCAGGGACAGTCGTTCGGCGAGCAGTACTTC. Translation gives CASSQGQSFGEQYF.

The V gene is TRBV5-4, the J gene TRBJ2-2; TRBD2 matches 10 bases. Germline CDR1 SGHNT, CDR2 YYREEE (reference sequence). V gave up 4 bases and J gave up 0 bases; unmatched junction bases: 6. The CDR3 has 17 residues. The CDR3 reads CASSPGTSVTNTGELFF. In DNA form, the CDR3 reads TGTGCCAGCAGCCCTGGGACTAGCGTTACGAACACCGGGGAGCTGTTTTTT.

The chain carries TRBV11-2 and TRBJ2-5; D gene uncertain. Germline V gene data show CDR1 as SGHAT and CDR2 as FQNNGV. The CDR3 totals 12 residues. V gave up 4 bases and J gave up 5 bases, with 8 bases separating them. CDR3 sequence: CASSSQRETQYF. The CDR3 bases are TGTGCCAGCAGCTCCCAACGGGAGACCCAGTACTTC.

The chain employs TRBV28 and TRBJ1-2; D might be TRBD1 (6 bases). The CDR3 runs 13 residues. CDR1 is MDHEN and CDR2 is SYDVKM in the germline V gene. With 5 bases removed from V and 2 bases from J, the gap between germline ends came to 9 bases. CDR3 loop: CASSPQGNYGYTF. For the CDR3, the DNA is TGTGCCAGCAGTCCGCAGGGGAACTATGGCTACACCTTC.

This clone came up once. V usage is TRBV27 and J usage is TRBJ2-7; 8 nucleotides align to TRBD1. This CDR3 is 16 amino acids long. Unmatched junction bases numbered 11, after V lost 5 bases and J lost 2 bases. CDR1 MNHEY and CDR2 SMNVEV come from the germline V gene (reference sequence). CDR3: CASSPNRQGTPYEQYF. The DNA for the CDR3 is TGTGCCAGCAGTCCCAACCGACAGGGGACCCCCTACGAGCAGTACTTC.

A single count supports this clone. The genes are TRBV6-6 and TRBJ1-3; 9 bases line up with TRBD1. Germline V CDR1 and CDR2: MNHNY, SVGAGI (reference sequence). The CDR3 runs 13 residues. The ends lost 8 bases at V and 7 bases at J; junction bases unmatched: 6. The CDR3 is CASLQQGANTIYF. Written as DNA, the CDR3 is TGTGCCAGCCTCCAACAGGGGGCTAACACCATATATTTT.

The chain uses TRBV11-2 and TRBJ2-1; 9 bases are a match to TRBD1. In germline, CDR1 is SGHAT, CDR2 FQNNGV. CDR3 length: 14 residues. The V gene end was trimmed by 5 bases and the J gene end by 7 bases; junction bases not matched to a gene: 6. The CDR3 is CASSRRDRENEQFF. CDR3 nucleotide sequence: TGTGCCAGCAGCCGACGGGACAGGGAGAATGAGCAGTTCTTC.

The chain combines TRBV19 with TRBJ1-1, with 10 bases identical to TRBD1. This CDR3 comprises 16 residues. From germline, CDR1 is LNHDA and CDR2 SQIVND (reference sequence). V shed 6 bases, J shed 5 bases, and the junction held 12 bases outside the gene matches. CDR3 in amino acids: CASSRLGQGGWTEAFF. CDR3 nucleotide sequence: TGTGCCAGTAGCCGACTCGGACAGGGGGGGTGGACTGAAGCTTTCTTT.

The chain links TRBV7-6 to TRBJ2-1; 11 nucleotides line up with TRBD2. CDR1 is SGHVS and CDR2 is FNYEAQ in the germline V gene. The CDR3 length is 15 residues. V shed 5 bases, J shed 7 bases, and the junction held 7 bases outside the gene matches. The DNA of the CDR3 is TGTGCCAGCAGCATTCTTAGCGGGAGGGAGAATGAGCAGTTCTTC. Translating it yields CASSILSGRENEQFF.

This rearrangement joins TRBV2 to TRBJ1-1; D gene unclear. The CDR3 spans 13 residues. Germline V gene sequence: CDR1 SNHLY, CDR2 FYNNEI. V was trimmed by 8 bases and J by 4 bases, leaving 14 bases between them. The CDR3 DNA follows: TGTGCCAGCTCCCGCGGGGTCTCCACTGAAGCTTTCTTT. This encodes CASSRGVSTEAFF.

CDR3 sequence reads: CASSVDDLAGGRMDEQFF. The CDR3 DNA sequence: TGTGCCAGCAGCGTAGACGATCTAGCGGGAGGGCGAATGGATGAGCAGTTCTTC. This chain connects TRBV9 to TRBJ2-1; TRBD2 aligns across 12 bases. Germline CDR1 SGDLS, CDR2 YYNGEE. The CDR3 sequence is 18 residues long. V lost 0 bases and J lost 8; bases outside the gene matches: 12.

The rearrangement uses TRBV28 and TRBJ2-7; D might be TRBD1 (5 bases). Trimming pared 8 bases from V and 2 bases from J, leaving 13 bases between. The CDR3 has 13 amino acids. Germline loops: CDR1 MDHEN, CDR2 SYDVKM. The CDR3 is CASLGQMPYEQYF. In DNA form, the CDR3 reads TGTGCCAGCTTAGGACAAATGCCCTACGAGCAGTACTTC.

This CDR3 is CSASEDTEAFF. As DNA, the CDR3 is TGCAGTGCTTCGGAGGACACTGAAGCTTTCTTT. This chain links TRBV20-1 with TRBJ1-1; D is ambiguous. V lost 5 bases, J lost 3 bases, and 7 bases lay in between. CDR1 is DFQATT, CDR2 SNEGSKA, per germline (reference sequence). The CDR3 has 11 amino acids.

This chain joins TRBV10-1 and TRBJ2-7; 7 bases are a match to TRBD1. Germline V CDR1 and CDR2: WNHNN, SYGVQD (reference sequence). V lost 4 bases to trimming and J lost 6 bases; unmatched junction nucleotides: 0. CDR3 length: 11 amino acids. In DNA, the CDR3 is TGCGCCAGCAGTGCAGGGGGCGAGCAGTACTTC. It encodes CASSAGGEQYF.

The rearrangement joins TRBV9 to TRBJ2-1; TRBD2 aligns across 11 bases. Unmatched junction bases numbered 3, after V lost 4 bases and J lost 3 bases. This CDR3 spans 15 amino acids. Germline V gene sequence: CDR1 SGDLS, CDR2 YYNGEE. CDR3 sequence reads: CASSPTSGNYNEQFF. The DNA for the CDR3 is TGTGCCAGCAGCCCGACTAGCGGGAACTACAATGAGCAGTTCTTC. Full variable domain (missing parts from reference TRBV9 and TRBJ2-1): DSGVTQTPKHLITATGQRVTLRCSPRSGDLSVYWYQQSLDQGLQFLIQYYNGEERAKGNILERFSAQQFPDLHSELNLSSLELGDSALYFCASSPTSGNYNEQFFGPGTRLTVL.

The chain combines TRBV9 with TRBJ1-4; D is possibly TRBD1 (5 bases). V was shortened by 4 bases and J by 7 bases, with 14 bases between the two germline ends. The length of the CDR3 is 14 residues. From germline, CDR1 is SGDLS and CDR2 YYNGEE. CDR3 loop: CASSQDRDVEKLFF. DNA for the CDR3: TGTGCCAGCAGCCAAGACAGAGACGTTGAAAAACTGTTTTTT. Supplemented by reference TRBV9 and TRBJ1-4, the full variable domain reads DSGVTQTPKHLITATGQRVTLRCSPRSGDLSVYWYQQSLDQGLQFLIQYYNGEERAKGNILERFSAQQFPDLHSELNLSSLELGDSALYFCASSQDRDVEKLFFGSGTQLSVL.

The genes are TRBV4-2 and TRBJ1-4; D is possibly TRBD1 (5 bases). The CDR3 sequence is 15 residues long. The germline V gene has CDR1 LGHNA and CDR2 YNFKEQ. V was pared by 1 base and J by 8 bases, with 14 bases between. CDR3 protein: CASSQVEGVGEKLFF. Written as DNA, the CDR3 is TGTGCCAGCAGCCAAGTGGAAGGGGTAGGCGAAAAACTGTTTTTT.

The genes are TRBV6-5 and TRBJ1-4; D may be TRBD1 (5 bases). V gave up 6 bases and J gave up 5 bases, with 16 bases separating them. Germline V gene sequence: CDR1 MNHEY, CDR2 SVGAGI. The CDR3 extends over 15 amino acids. The CDR3 region is CASRGGDGGNEKLFF. The CDR3 nucleotides read TGTGCCAGCAGGGGAGGAGACGGGGGGAATGAAAAACTGTTTTTT.

The rearrangement links TRBV5-4 to TRBJ2-7; maybe TRBD1 (5 bases). Germline assignment: CDR1 SGHNT and CDR2 YYREEE (reference sequence). CDR3 length: 15 residues. Trimming pared 4 bases from V and 5 bases from J, leaving 19 bases between. CDR3 sequence reads: CASSPWGRVTDEQYF. DNA for the CDR3: TGTGCCAGCAGCCCCTGGGGCAGGGTAACGGACGAGCAGTACTTC.

The rearrangement uses TRBV7-9 and TRBJ2-1; 7 nucleotides line up with TRBD1. Trimming removed 5 bases from V and 9 bases from J; junction bases left unmatched: 13. CDR3 size: 15 residues. CDR1 is SEHNR and CDR2 is FQNEAQ in the germline V gene (reference sequence). CDR3: CASSPRGNKEGEQFF. CDR3 in DNA: TGTGCCAGCAGCCCCAGGGGGAATAAAGAGGGTGAGCAGTTCTTC.

J is TRBJ2-5 and V is TRBV7-9; TRBD2 agrees at 7 bases. The CDR3 runs to 13 residues. Trimming cost V 3 bases and J 5 bases; bases outside gene matches: 3. Germline CDR1 and CDR2: SEHNR and FQNEAQ (reference sequence). The CDR3 DNA reads TGTGCCAGCAGCTTCCTGGGAGGGGAGACCCAGTACTTC. This sequence encodes CASSFLGGETQYF.

V usage is TRBV4-1 and J usage is TRBJ1-5; D remains ambiguous. Between the trimmed V and J ends, which lost 1 base and 3 bases, there was a span of 7 bases. CDR3 length equals 14 residues. Germline CDR1 is MGHRA and CDR2 is YSYEKL. The CDR3: CASSQGLINQPQHF. The CDR3 region has the DNA TGCGCCAGCAGCCAAGGGCTGATCAATCAGCCCCAGCATTTT.

The rearrangement uses TRBV2 and TRBJ1-5; D remains ambiguous. The CDR3 is 14 residues long. CDR1 and CDR2 from the germline V gene are SNHLY and FYNNEI. Trimming cost V 7 bases and J 2 bases, with 12 bases left between them. The CDR3 sequence is CASTPAERNQPQHF. The CDR3 DNA sequence: TGTGCCAGCACCCCGGCGGAGCGCAATCAGCCCCAGCATTTT.

The V and J genes are TRBV20-1 and TRBJ2-4, with D perhaps matching TRBD1 (6 bases). The CDR3 contains 11 residues. CDR1 and CDR2 from the germline V gene are DFQATT and SNEGSKA (reference sequence). The V end lost 6 bases, the J end lost 8 bases, and 11 bases lay between the germline ends. CDR3 amino acids: CSANRADIQYF. DNA for the CDR3: TGCAGTGCAAACAGGGCTGACATTCAGTACTTC.

The CDR3 loop is CASSLEGNEQFF. CDR3 coding DNA: TGTGCCAGCAGCCTTGAGGGCAATGAGCAGTTCTTC. The chain joins TRBV9 to TRBJ2-1; tentative D call: TRBD2 (5 bases). With 4 bases removed from V and 6 bases from J, the gap between germline ends came to 8 bases. The length of the CDR3 is 12 residues. CDR1 and CDR2 (germline): SGDLS, YYNGEE.